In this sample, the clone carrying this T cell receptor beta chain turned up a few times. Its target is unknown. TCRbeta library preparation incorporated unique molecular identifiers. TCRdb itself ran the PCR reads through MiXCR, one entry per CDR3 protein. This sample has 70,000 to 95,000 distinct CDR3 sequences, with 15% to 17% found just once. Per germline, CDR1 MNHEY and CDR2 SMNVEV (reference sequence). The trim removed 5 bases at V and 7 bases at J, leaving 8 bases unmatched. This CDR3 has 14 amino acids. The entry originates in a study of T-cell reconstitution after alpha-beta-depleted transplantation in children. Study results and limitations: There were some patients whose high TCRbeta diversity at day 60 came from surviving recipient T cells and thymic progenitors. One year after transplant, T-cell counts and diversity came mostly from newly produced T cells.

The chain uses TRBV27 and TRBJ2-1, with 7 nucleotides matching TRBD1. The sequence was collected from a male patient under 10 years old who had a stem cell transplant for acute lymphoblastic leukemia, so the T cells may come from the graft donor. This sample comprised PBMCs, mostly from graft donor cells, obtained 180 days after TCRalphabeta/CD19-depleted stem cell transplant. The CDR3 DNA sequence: TGTGCCAGCAGTGTGGTAGGGGGCCTGAATGAGCAGTTCTTC. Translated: CASSVVGGLNEQFF.